The rows below give T cell receptor beta chains drawn from one sample of a study of identical twins. One entry per CDR3 protein, called by TCRdb with MiXCR from the 5' RACE reads. The sample lists 420,000 or so distinct CDR3 sequences; less than 20% were seen once. The material sequenced was naive T cells sorted from blood. Receptor source: a man aged 50 to 59 in good health. Both conserved end residues are part of each CDR3. Fields, in order: CDR3 DNA, CDR3 protein, CDR3 length, V gene, D gene, clone size, J gene. A D gene is named only where the DNA matches it firmly. Not every row has a clone size; where given, it reads once, few, many or a size class.

CDR3nt: TGTGCCAGCAGGACCCTTAGCGGGAGTGGGTACAATGAGCAGTTCTTC; CDR3aa: CASRTLSGSGYNEQFF; len: 16; v_gene: TRBV12-3/TRBV12-4; d_gene: TRBD2; abundance: -; j_gene: TRBJ2-1
CDR3nt: TGCAGTGCTAGAGAAAGGGACAGGAACACAGATACGCAGTATTTT; CDR3aa: CSARERDRNTDTQYF; len: 15; v_gene: TRBV20-1; d_gene: TRBD1; abundance: many; j_gene: TRBJ2-3
CDR3nt: TGCAGTGCCGCACTAGAAAGCTCCTACAATGAGCAGTTCTTC; CDR3aa: CSAALESSYNEQFF; len: 14; v_gene: TRBV20-1; d_gene: -; abundance: -; j_gene: TRBJ2-1
CDR3nt: TGCAGTGCTAGTTCCCTCACTCGCTTGAGTCGAGGGGAGACCCAGTACTTC; CDR3aa: CSASSLTRLSRGETQYF; len: 17; v_gene: TRBV20-1; d_gene: -; abundance: many; j_gene: TRBJ2-5
CDR3nt: TGTGCCAGCAGTTTTTACGGGGGAGCTCGGAGCGAGCAGTACTTC; CDR3aa: CASSFYGGARSEQYF; len: 15; v_gene: TRBV12-3/TRBV12-4; d_gene: -; abundance: few; j_gene: TRBJ2-7
CDR3nt: TGTGCCAGCAGCGACCCGATAGCGGGGGGGTTTAATGAGCAGTTCTTC; CDR3aa: CASSDPIAGGFNEQFF; len: 16; v_gene: TRBV7-6; d_gene: TRBD2; abundance: -; j_gene: TRBJ2-1
CDR3nt: TGTGCCAGCAGCGATTCGGACAGGGGATGGGGCTACACCTTC; CDR3aa: CASSDSDRGWGYTF; len: 14; v_gene: TRBV5-6; d_gene: TRBD1; abundance: -; j_gene: TRBJ1-2
CDR3nt: TGTGCCAGCAGTGAGGGAGTAGGGATCCGCGGCTACACCTTC; CDR3aa: CASSEGVGIRGYTF; len: 14; v_gene: TRBV2; d_gene: -; abundance: few; j_gene: TRBJ1-2
CDR3nt: TGTGCCAGCAGCTTAATACGTCCAGGGGAAGACTTACCCTACAATGAGCAGTTCTTC; CDR3aa: CASSLIRPGEDLPYNEQFF; len: 19; v_gene: TRBV7-6; d_gene: -; abundance: -; j_gene: TRBJ2-1
CDR3nt: TGTGCCAGCAGCCGGGGGGTGACATCTTACGAGCAGTACTTC; CDR3aa: CASSRGVTSYEQYF; len: 14; v_gene: TRBV7-2; d_gene: TRBD2; abundance: few; j_gene: TRBJ2-7
CDR3nt: TGTGCCAGCAGCCGGACACTATATAGCGGGAGGAATGAGCAGTTCTTC; CDR3aa: CASSRTLYSGRNEQFF; len: 16; v_gene: TRBV5-5; d_gene: TRBD2; abundance: -; j_gene: TRBJ2-1
CDR3nt: TGTGCCAGCAGACGGACCAAAGGGACGGGACAAGAGACCCAGTACTTC; CDR3aa: CASRRTKGTGQETQYF; len: 16; v_gene: TRBV12-3/TRBV12-4; d_gene: -; abundance: -; j_gene: TRBJ2-5
CDR3nt: TGTGCCAGCAGCCCTGGGACACCACGAAATGAAAAACTGTTTTTT; CDR3aa: CASSPGTPRNEKLFF; len: 15; v_gene: TRBV12-3/TRBV12-4; d_gene: -; abundance: few; j_gene: TRBJ1-4
CDR3nt: TGCGCCAGCACGAAAGACTCCAACAATGAGCAGTTCTTC; CDR3aa: CASTKDSNNEQFF; len: 13; v_gene: TRBV5-1; d_gene: -; abundance: many; j_gene: TRBJ2-1
CDR3nt: TGTGCCAGCAGTTTAGGGTGGGGGCGGTCGATTGGGCAGTTCTTC; CDR3aa: CASSLGWGRSIGQFF; len: 15; v_gene: TRBV12-3/TRBV12-4; d_gene: -; abundance: many; j_gene: TRBJ2-1
CDR3nt: TGCGCCAGCAGCGAGGGGAACAGATACTCCTACGAGCAGTACTTC; CDR3aa: CASSEGNRYSYEQYF; len: 15; v_gene: TRBV10-1; d_gene: -; abundance: -; j_gene: TRBJ2-7
CDR3nt: TGCAGTGCTAGGGAACGCCTTAGGACTAAGCACACCGGGGAGCTGTTTTTT; CDR3aa: CSARERLRTKHTGELFF; len: 17; v_gene: TRBV20-1; d_gene: -; abundance: many; j_gene: TRBJ2-2
CDR3nt: TGTGCCAGCAGTTACTTTGGCGGGGGGCGCTCCTACAATGAGCAGTTCTTC; CDR3aa: CASSYFGGGRSYNEQFF; len: 17; v_gene: TRBV6-5; d_gene: TRBD2; abundance: many; j_gene: TRBJ2-1
CDR3nt: TGCAGCGTGGGACAGGGATCGAGAGATACGCAGTATTTT; CDR3aa: CSVGQGSRDTQYF; len: 13; v_gene: TRBV29-1; d_gene: TRBD1; abundance: few; j_gene: TRBJ2-3
CDR3nt: TGCAGTGCTTTACGGACAGGGGGGGGGGTAAATGAGCAGTTCTTC; CDR3aa: CSALRTGGGVNEQFF; len: 15; v_gene: TRBV20-1; d_gene: TRBD1; abundance: -; j_gene: TRBJ2-1
CDR3nt: TGCAGCGTCACCCCAACGGGACAGCCGTACAATGAGCAGTTCTTC; CDR3aa: CSVTPTGQPYNEQFF; len: 15; v_gene: TRBV29-1; d_gene: TRBD1; abundance: many; j_gene: TRBJ2-1
CDR3nt: TGTGCCAGCAGCGCAGGGCTTAACACCGGGGAGCTGTTTTTT; CDR3aa: CASSAGLNTGELFF; len: 14; v_gene: TRBV9; d_gene: -; abundance: few; j_gene: TRBJ2-2
CDR3nt: TGTGCCAGCAGCTTGGCGGGCCGACGCACCGGGGAGCTGTTTTTT; CDR3aa: CASSLAGRRTGELFF; len: 15; v_gene: TRBV5-6; d_gene: -; abundance: -; j_gene: TRBJ2-2
CDR3nt: TGTGCCAGCAGTTACAGTGCCGAAGGGTACGCTGAAGCTTTCTTT; CDR3aa: CASSYSAEGYAEAFF; len: 15; v_gene: TRBV6-5; d_gene: -; abundance: -; j_gene: TRBJ1-1